Listed below are T cell receptor beta chains from one sample, sequenced in a study of T cells in Graves' hyperthyroidism and ophthalmopathy. TCRdb re-called the multiplex PCR reads with MiXCR, one entry per CDR3 protein. Here the sample spans under 400,000 distinct CDR3 sequences, about 12% being singletons. Material for sequencing was blood. These receptors were collected from a woman between 18 and 29 years old with Graves' hyperthyroidism. Both conserved end residues are part of each CDR3. D genes are given only for firm matches. A row's size may be missing; if present it is once, few, many or a size class.

D	V	J	size	DNA	CDR3
NA	TRBV4-3	TRBJ2-3	many	TGCGCCAGCAGCCAAGGATCCCGGAGGGATACGCAGTATTTT	CASSQGSRRDTQYF
TRBD2	TRBV3-1	TRBJ2-5	many	TGTGCCAGCAGCCAAGAACCCGCGGGGGGGCTCCGGACCCAGTACTTC	CASSQEPAGGLRTQYF
TRBD1	TRBV29-1	TRBJ1-2	many	TGCAGCGCACAGACAGGGAGACTCTATGGCTACACCTTC	CSAQTGRLYGYTF
NA	TRBV5-1	TRBJ1-4	NA	TGCGCCAGCAGCCCGAATGGACAGACCCAGGCAAAACTGTTTTTT	CASSPNGQTQAKLFF
TRBD1	TRBV19	TRBJ1-2	few	TGTGCCAGTAGTATAGACCTCGACAGGGGTGACTATGGCTACACCTTC	CASSIDLDRGDYGYTF
TRBD2	TRBV12-3/TRBV12-4	TRBJ2-1	many	TGTGCCAGCAGTTACGCGGGAGACTACAATGAGCAGTTCTTC	CASSYAGDYNEQFF
NA	TRBV27	TRBJ2-7	NA	TGTGCCAGCAGTTTACGCGTGCCCTACGAGCAGTACTTC	CASSLRVPYEQYF
NA	TRBV11-2	TRBJ2-1	many	TGTGCCAGCAGCTTACCGCCCCAGGGTAAAAATGAGCAGTTCTTC	CASSLPPQGKNEQFF
NA	TRBV5-4	TRBJ2-2	NA	TGTGCCAGCAGCTTGGAACTCGGACACACCGGGGAGCTGTTTTTT	CASSLELGHTGELFF
NA	TRBV18	TRBJ2-7	NA	TGTGCCAGCTCACTCGGGACATACTCCTACGAGCAGTACTTC	CASSLGTYSYEQYF
NA	TRBV11-3	TRBJ1-3	NA	TGTGCCAGCAGCACGACCGGGACACCTGGAAACACCATATATTTT	CASSTTGTPGNTIYF
NA	TRBV5-1	TRBJ1-2	many	TGCGCCAGCAGCGCCAGGGGTCTCAGCGGCTACACCTTC	CASSARGLSGYTF
TRBD2	TRBV20-1	TRBJ2-1	many	TGCAGTGCTAGAGATGCAATAGCGGGAGTTCCTGAGCAGTTCTTC	CSARDAIAGVPEQFF
NA	TRBV20-1	TRBJ2-3	few	TGCAGTGCCACAAACTCTCTAGCATTAGCAGATACGCAGTATTTT	CSATNSLALADTQYF
NA	TRBV12-3/TRBV12-4	TRBJ1-1	many	TGTGCCAGCAGTTTCTTGGCAACTATGAACACTGAAGCTTTCTTT	CASSFLATMNTEAFF
NA	TRBV20-1	TRBJ1-5	NA	TGCAGCGCACAGGGAGGCGGACTATATAGCAATCAGCCCCAGCATTTT	CSAQGGGLYSNQPQHF
TRBD1	TRBV28	TRBJ1-2	many	TGTGCCAGCAGTACCCCGGGGCAGGGGGGATTGGAAGGCTACACCTTC	CASSTPGQGGLEGYTF
NA	TRBV4-2	TRBJ2-5	many	TGTGCCAGCAGCCAAGGAGAAACAGCGGCCTGGGGAGAGACCCAGTACTTC	CASSQGETAAWGETQYF
NA	TRBV20-1	TRBJ1-6	NA	TGCAGTGCTAGAGGAGGGTCACCCCTCCACTTT	CSARGGSPLHF
TRBD2	TRBV9	TRBJ2-5	NA	TGTGCCAGCAGCGCAACCCGACTAGCGGGAGTAGAGACCCAGTACTTC	CASSATRLAGVETQYF
NA	TRBV12-3/TRBV12-4	TRBJ1-5	NA	TGTGCCAGCAGTTTTTTCGGCACAGCAGGGGCGGGCAATCAGCCCCAGCATTTT	CASSFFGTAGAGNQPQHF
NA	TRBV6-1	TRBJ2-7	many	TGTGCCAGCAGTGAACAGGGGATCTCCTACGAGCAGTACTTC	CASSEQGISYEQYF
NA	TRBV7-8	TRBJ1-5	many	TGTGCCAGCAGCTTAGGTGTAAAGGGTCCCCAAGATCAGCCCCAGCATTTT	CASSLGVKGPQDQPQHF
NA	TRBV19	TRBJ2-1	few	TGTGCCAGTAGTGAGGGACCCTACGATTACAATGAGCAGTTCTTC	CASSEGPYDYNEQFF
TRBD2	TRBV5-1	TRBJ2-7	many	TGCGCCAGCAGCTTGGAGAGACTAGCGGGAGTAAATTACGAGCAGTACTTC	CASSLERLAGVNYEQYF
TRBD1	TRBV3-1	TRBJ2-2	few	TGTGCCAGCAGCTCCGACAGGGTGGGGACCGGGGAGCTGTTTTTT	CASSSDRVGTGELFF
NA	TRBV7-2	TRBJ2-5	many	TGTGCCAGCAGCTTATATTCACTCCAAGAGACCCAGTACTTC	CASSLYSLQETQYF
NA	TRBV5-8	TRBJ1-6	NA	TGTGCCAGCAGCCACCTTTGGAAGGAGTATAATTCACCCCTCCACTTT	CASSHLWKEYNSPLHF
TRBD1	TRBV10-3	TRBJ1-5	NA	TGTGCCATCAGCCAACAGGGGGAGGTTCAGCCCCAGCATTTT	CAISQQGEVQPQHF
TRBD1	TRBV2	TRBJ2-7	many	TGTGCCAGTGCCCTACAGGGGACCTACGAGCAGTACTTC	CASALQGTYEQYF
NA	TRBV7-9	TRBJ2-7	few	TGTGCCAGCAGCTTAGACCTTCGCGAGCAGTACTTC	CASSLDLREQYF
NA	TRBV30	TRBJ1-1	NA	TGTGCCTCCCAGAGGGTAGGCGTGGGTTCTGAAGCTTTCTTT	CASQRVGVGSEAFF
NA	TRBV9	TRBJ1-1	many	TGTGCCAGCAGCGTAGAGGGGGGTGTGAACACTGAAGCTTTCTTT	CASSVEGGVNTEAFF
NA	TRBV3-1	TRBJ2-2	NA	TGTGCCAGCGGCCGGCGCCGAACGAACACCGGGGAGCTGTTTTTT	CASGRRRTNTGELFF
TRBD1	TRBV29-1	TRBJ1-1	many	TGCAGCGTAAGGACAGGAGGGAACACTGAAGCTTTCTTT	CSVRTGGNTEAFF
TRBD1	TRBV6-1	TRBJ1-5	many	TGTGCCAGCAGTGATCCACCGGGACAGGGGGCTCCTAACTATCGCAATCAGCCCCAGCATTTT	CASSDPPGQGAPNYRNQPQHF
TRBD2	TRBV11-1	TRBJ2-1	many	TGTGCCAGCAGCCTAGAGCGGGGGGGCATATATGAGCAGTTCTTC	CASSLERGGIYEQFF
TRBD2	TRBV9	TRBJ2-7	NA	TGTGCCAGCGGAGGACTAGCGGGAAACGAGCAGTACTTC	CASGGLAGNEQYF
NA	TRBV28	TRBJ1-1	many	TGTGCCAGCAGTCGTATAATGAACACTGAAGCTTTCTTT	CASSRIMNTEAFF
TRBD1	TRBV5-1	TRBJ1-1	many	TGCGCCAGCAGATACGAGGGACAGATGAACACTGAAGCTTTCTTT	CASRYEGQMNTEAFF
NA	TRBV6-5	TRBJ2-1	many	TGTGCCAGCAGTTACTTGGCGAGCTCCTACAATGAGCAGTTCTTC	CASSYLASSYNEQFF
NA	TRBV2	TRBJ1-5	many	TGTGCCAGCACCTACGAGCGGGCCGATCAGCCCCAGCATTTT	CASTYERADQPQHF
NA	TRBV24-1	TRBJ2-2	many	TGTGCCACCCGCGAGGAGGGGGTCGCCGGGGAGCTGTTTTTT	CATREEGVAGELFF
TRBD2	TRBV3-1	TRBJ2-3	NA	TGTGCCAGCAGCCAAGCCCCACTCGTGGGGGGGGTCAGCAATACGCAGTATTTT	CASSQAPLVGGVSNTQYF
TRBD1	TRBV5-1	TRBJ1-2	few	TGCGCCAGCAGCTTGGGGGACAGGGGAAACTATGGCTACACCTTC	CASSLGDRGNYGYTF
TRBD1	TRBV19	TRBJ2-7	few	TGTGCCACCCGATACGACAGGGGAGGTAGCCACGAGCAGTACTTC	CATRYDRGGSHEQYF
TRBD2	TRBV20-1	TRBJ2-1	NA	TGCAGTCCACTCAGACCCTGGACTAGCGGTGGCGAGCAGTTCTTC	CSPLRPWTSGGEQFF
NA	TRBV9	TRBJ2-3	NA	TGTGCCAGCAGCGTAGAGATTGAAGGAACGCAGTATTTT	CASSVEIEGTQYF
NA	TRBV7-9	TRBJ2-7	many	TGTGCCAGCAGCCCAATACCCCAAGGGACGAGCTCCTACGAGCAGTACTTC	CASSPIPQGTSSYEQYF
TRBD2	TRBV2	TRBJ2-5	medium-sized	TGTGCCAGCAGTCGAACTAGCGGGGGGGCCGGGAGAGAGACCCAGTACTTC	CASSRTSGGAGRETQYF
TRBD1	TRBV28	TRBJ1-4	NA	TGTGCCAGCACAGGGACAGGTGATGAAAAACTGTTTTTT	CASTGTGDEKLFF
TRBD1	TRBV12-3/TRBV12-4	TRBJ1-2	many	TGTGCCAGCAGTTTAACCGGGACAGCGAGCTATGGCTACACCTTC	CASSLTGTASYGYTF
TRBD1	TRBV7-2	TRBJ2-6	NA	TGTGCCAGCAGCATACGGACAGGCCGTGGGGCCAACGTCCTGACTTTC	CASSIRTGRGANVLTF
TRBD1	TRBV29-1	TRBJ1-2	many	TGCAGCGTTGGGGGACAGGCTAACTATGGCTACACCTTC	CSVGGQANYGYTF
NA	TRBV9	TRBJ1-2	NA	TGTGCCAGCAGCGACAGTAACAACTATGGCTACACCTTC	CASSDSNNYGYTF
NA	TRBV2	TRBJ1-2	many	TGTGCCAGCAGTGAAGAAGGGGTCCATGGCTACACCTTC	CASSEEGVHGYTF
NA	TRBV2	TRBJ1-6	once	TGTGCCAGCACCAATTCCGGGGCTTATAATTCACCCCTCCACTTT	CASTNSGAYNSPLHF
TRBD1	TRBV27	TRBJ1-2	many	TGTGCCAGCAGTCTCCGGACAGGGCTTGGCTACACCTTC	CASSLRTGLGYTF
TRBD2	TRBV4-3	TRBJ2-5	NA	TGCGCCAGCAGCCAAGGAGGGGGGACTAGCGGAGTAGAGACCCAGTACTTC	CASSQGGGTSGVETQYF